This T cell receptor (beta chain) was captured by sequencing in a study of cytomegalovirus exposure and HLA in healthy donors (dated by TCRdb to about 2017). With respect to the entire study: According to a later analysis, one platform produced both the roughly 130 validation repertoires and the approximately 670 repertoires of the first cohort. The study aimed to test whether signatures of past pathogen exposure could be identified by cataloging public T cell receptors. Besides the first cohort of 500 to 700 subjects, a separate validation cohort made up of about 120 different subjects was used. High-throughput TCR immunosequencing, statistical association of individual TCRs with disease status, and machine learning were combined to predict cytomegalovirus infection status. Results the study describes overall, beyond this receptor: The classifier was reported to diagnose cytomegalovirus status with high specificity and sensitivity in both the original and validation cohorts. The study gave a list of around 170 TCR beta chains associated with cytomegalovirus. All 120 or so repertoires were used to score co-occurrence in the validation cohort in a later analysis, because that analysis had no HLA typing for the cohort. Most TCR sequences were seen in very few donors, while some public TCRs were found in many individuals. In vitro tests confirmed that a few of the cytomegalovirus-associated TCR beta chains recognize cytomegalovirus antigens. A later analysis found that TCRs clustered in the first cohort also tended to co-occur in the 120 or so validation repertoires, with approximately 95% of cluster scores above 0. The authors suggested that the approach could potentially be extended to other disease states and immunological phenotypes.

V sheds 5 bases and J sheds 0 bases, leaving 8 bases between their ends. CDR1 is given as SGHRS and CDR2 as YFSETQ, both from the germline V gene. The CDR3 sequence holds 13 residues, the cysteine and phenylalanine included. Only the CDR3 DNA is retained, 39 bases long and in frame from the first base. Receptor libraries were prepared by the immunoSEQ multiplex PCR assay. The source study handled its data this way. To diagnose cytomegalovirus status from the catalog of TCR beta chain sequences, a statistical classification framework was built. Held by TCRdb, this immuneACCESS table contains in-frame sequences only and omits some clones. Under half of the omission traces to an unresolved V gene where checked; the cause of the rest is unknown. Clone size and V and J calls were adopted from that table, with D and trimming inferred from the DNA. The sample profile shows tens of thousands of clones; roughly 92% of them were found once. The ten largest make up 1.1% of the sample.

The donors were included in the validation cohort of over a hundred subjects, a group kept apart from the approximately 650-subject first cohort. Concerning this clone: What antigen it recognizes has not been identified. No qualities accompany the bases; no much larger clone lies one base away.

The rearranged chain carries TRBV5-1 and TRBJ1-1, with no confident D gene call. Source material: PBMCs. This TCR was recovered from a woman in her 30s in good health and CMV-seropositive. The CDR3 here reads CASSTLMNTEAFF. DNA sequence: TGCGCCAGCAGTACTCTAATGAACACTGAAGCTTTCTTT.